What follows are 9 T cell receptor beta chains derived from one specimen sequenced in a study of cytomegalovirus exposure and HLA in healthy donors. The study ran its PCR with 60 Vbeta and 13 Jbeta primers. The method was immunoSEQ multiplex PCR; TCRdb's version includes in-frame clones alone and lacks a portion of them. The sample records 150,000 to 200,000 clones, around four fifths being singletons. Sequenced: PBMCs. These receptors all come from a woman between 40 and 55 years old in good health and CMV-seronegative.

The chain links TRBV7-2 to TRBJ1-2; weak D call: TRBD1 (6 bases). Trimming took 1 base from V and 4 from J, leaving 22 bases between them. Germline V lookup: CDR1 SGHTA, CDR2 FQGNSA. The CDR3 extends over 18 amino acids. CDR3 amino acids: CASSLGHLDSPGGYGYTF. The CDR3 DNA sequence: TGTGCCAGCAGCTTAGGCCACCTGGACAGCCCGGGAGGCTATGGCTACACCTTC.

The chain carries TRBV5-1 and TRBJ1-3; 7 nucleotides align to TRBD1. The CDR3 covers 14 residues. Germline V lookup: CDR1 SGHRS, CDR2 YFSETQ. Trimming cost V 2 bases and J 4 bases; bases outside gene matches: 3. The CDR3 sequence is CASSLTGEGNTIYF. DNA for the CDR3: TGCGCCAGCAGCTTAACAGGGGAGGGAAACACCATATATTTT.

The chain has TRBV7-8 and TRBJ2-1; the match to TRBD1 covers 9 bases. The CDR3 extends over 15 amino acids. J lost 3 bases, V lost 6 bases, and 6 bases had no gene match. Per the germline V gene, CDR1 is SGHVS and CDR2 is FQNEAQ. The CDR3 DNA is TGTGCCAGCAGTCGCCCGGGACAGGGCTACAATGAGCAGTTCTTC. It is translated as CASSRPGQGYNEQFF.

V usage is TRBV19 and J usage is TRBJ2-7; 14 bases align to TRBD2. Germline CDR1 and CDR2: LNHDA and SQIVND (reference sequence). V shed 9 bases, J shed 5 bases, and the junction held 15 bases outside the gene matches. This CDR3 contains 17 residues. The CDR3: CASAVTPTSGRADEQYF. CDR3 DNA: TGTGCCAGCGCTGTAACTCCGACTAGCGGGAGGGCCGACGAGCAGTACTTC.

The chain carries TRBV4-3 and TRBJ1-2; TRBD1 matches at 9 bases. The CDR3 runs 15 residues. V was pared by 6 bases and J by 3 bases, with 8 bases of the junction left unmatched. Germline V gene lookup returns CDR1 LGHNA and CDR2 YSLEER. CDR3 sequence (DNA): TGCGCCAGCAGTACCTTTACAGGGGGCGACTATGGCTACACCTTC. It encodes CASSTFTGGDYGYTF.

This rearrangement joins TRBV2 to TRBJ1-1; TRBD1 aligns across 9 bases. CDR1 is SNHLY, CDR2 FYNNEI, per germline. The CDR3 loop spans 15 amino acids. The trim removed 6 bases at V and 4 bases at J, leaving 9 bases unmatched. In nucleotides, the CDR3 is TGTGCCAGCAGGAGAGAGGGACAGGGAAGCACTGAAGCTTTCTTT. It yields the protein CASRREGQGSTEAFF.

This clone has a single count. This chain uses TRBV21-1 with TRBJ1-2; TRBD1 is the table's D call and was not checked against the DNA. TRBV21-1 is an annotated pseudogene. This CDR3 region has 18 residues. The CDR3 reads CASSKWVTATPSNYGYTF. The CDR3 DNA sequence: TGTGCCAGCAGCAAGTGGGTAACAGCTACACCATCTAACTATGGCTACACCTTC.

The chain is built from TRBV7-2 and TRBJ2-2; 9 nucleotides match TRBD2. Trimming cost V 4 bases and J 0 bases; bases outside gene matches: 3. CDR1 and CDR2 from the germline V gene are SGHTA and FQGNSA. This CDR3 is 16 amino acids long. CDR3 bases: TGTGCCAGCAGCTGGTCTAGCGGGGCGAACACCGGGGAGCTGTTTTTT. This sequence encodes CASSWSSGANTGELFF.

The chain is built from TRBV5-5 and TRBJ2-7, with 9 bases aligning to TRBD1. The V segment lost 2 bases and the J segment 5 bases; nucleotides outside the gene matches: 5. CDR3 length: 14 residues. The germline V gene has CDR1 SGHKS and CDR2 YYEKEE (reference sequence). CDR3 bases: TGTGCCAGCAGCTTCGGGGACAGGGTCCACGAGCAGTACTTC. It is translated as CASSFGDRVHEQYF. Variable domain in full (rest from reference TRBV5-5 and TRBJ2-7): DAGVTQSPTHLIKTRGQQVTLRCSPISGHKSVSWYQQVLGQGPQFIFQYYEKEERGRGNFPDRFSARQFPNYSSELNVNALLLGDSALYLCASSFGDRVHEQYFGPGTRLTVT.